This TCR beta chain appears in the sequencing data of a study of shared clonotypes between healthy human individuals. The wider study: Per donor, CD8 memory used one plate, CD8 naive used two, CD4 memory used three and CD4 naive used three.

About this clone: What it binds is unknown.

V was clipped by 7 bases and J by 1 base; unmatched bases: 8. From germline, CDR1 is SGHNT and CDR2 YYREEE (reference sequence). The CDR3 extends over 16 amino acids. Assay used: immunoSEQ multiplex PCR; TCRdb lists only in-frame clones, some missing. The table shows more than 850,000 clones, with about 80% occurring only once. Study conclusions and caveats: Researchers found naive subsets generally carried larger estimated richness than memory subsets.

This receptor was obtained from a man between 18 and 35 years old in good health. Some clones in this sample may be carry-over from other donors' samples. The sequencing input was memory CD4+ T cells from PBMCs. Regarding subset: CD45RA-negative fraction. The rearrangement joins TRBV5-4 to TRBJ2-1, with 10 nucleotides matching TRBD2. Written as DNA, the CDR3 is TGTGCCAGCCAGTGGTCTAGCGGGAGTTCCTACAATGAGCAGTTCTTC. Its protein product is CASQWSSGSSYNEQFF.